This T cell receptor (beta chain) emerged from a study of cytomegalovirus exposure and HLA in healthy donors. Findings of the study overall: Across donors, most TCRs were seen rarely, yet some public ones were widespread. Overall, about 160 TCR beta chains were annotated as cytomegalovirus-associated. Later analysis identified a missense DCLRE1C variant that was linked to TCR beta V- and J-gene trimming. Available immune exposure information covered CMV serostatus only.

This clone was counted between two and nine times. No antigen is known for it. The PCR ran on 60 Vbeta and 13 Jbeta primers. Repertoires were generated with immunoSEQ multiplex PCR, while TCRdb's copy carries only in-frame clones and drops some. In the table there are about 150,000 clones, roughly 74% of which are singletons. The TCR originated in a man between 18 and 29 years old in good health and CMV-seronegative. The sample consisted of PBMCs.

Here the CDR3 DNA reads TGTGCCAGCAGCTTTACGGGACAGTTCTTCGATGAGCAGTTCTTC. This encodes CASSFTGQFFDEQFF. The V and J genes are TRBV9 and TRBJ2-1; TRBD1 agrees at 7 bases. Germline assignment: CDR1 SGDLS and CDR2 YYNGEE. CDR3 length: 15 amino acids. The V gene end was trimmed by 4 bases and the J gene end by 8 bases; junction bases not matched to a gene: 12.